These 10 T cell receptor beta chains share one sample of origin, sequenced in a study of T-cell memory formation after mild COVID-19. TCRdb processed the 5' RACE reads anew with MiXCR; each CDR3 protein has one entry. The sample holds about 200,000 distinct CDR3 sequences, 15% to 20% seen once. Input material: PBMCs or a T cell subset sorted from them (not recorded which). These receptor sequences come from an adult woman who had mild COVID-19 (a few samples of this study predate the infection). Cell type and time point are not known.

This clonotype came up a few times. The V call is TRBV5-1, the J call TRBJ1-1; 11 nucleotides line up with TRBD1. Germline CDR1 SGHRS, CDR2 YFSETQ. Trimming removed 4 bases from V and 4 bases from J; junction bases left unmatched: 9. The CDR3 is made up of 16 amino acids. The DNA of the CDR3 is TGCGCCAGCAGCGAACGCCCGGGACAGGGGGGCACTGAAGCTTTCTTT. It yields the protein CASSERPGQGGTEAFF.

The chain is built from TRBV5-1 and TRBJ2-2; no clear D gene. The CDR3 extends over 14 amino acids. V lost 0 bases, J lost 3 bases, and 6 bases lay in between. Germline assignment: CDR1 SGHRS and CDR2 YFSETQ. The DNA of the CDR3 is TGCGCCAGCAGCTTGGTGTCGTACACCGGGGAGCTGTTTTTT. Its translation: CASSLVSYTGELFF.

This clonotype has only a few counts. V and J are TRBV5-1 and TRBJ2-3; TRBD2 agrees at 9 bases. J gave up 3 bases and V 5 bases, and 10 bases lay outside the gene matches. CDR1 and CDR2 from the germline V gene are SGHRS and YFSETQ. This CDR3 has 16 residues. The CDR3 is CASRSISGSGTDTQYF. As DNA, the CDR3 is TGCGCCAGCAGATCCATTAGCGGGAGCGGGACAGATACGCAGTATTTT.

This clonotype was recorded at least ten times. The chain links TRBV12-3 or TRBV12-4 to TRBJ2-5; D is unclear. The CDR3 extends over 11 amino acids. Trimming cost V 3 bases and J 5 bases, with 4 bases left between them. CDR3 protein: CASSLGETQYF. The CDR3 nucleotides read TGTGCCAGCAGTTTGGGGGAGACCCAGTACTTC.

The CDR3 spells CASSRWTSEETQYF. The CDR3, as DNA: TGCGCCAGCAGCCGTTGGACTAGCGAAGAGACCCAGTACTTC. The genes are TRBV5-1 and TRBJ2-5; 9 nucleotides align to TRBD2. With 4 bases clipped from V and 3 bases from J, the junction kept 4 bases outside the gene matches. The CDR3 contains 14 residues. The V gene's germline CDR1 is SGHRS and CDR2 YFSETQ.

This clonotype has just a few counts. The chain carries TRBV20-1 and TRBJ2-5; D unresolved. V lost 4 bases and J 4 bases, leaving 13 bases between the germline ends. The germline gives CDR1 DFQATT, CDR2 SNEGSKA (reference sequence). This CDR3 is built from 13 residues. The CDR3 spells CSATPGGRETQYF. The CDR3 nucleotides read TGCAGTGCTACCCCAGGTGGAAGAGAGACCCAGTACTTC.

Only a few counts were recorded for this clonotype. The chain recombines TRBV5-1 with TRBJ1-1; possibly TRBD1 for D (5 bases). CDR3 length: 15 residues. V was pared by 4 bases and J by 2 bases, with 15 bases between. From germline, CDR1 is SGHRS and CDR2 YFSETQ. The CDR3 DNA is TGCGCCAGCAGCCTTGGACCAGGGCCCAACACTGAAGCTTTCTTT. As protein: CASSLGPGPNTEAFF.

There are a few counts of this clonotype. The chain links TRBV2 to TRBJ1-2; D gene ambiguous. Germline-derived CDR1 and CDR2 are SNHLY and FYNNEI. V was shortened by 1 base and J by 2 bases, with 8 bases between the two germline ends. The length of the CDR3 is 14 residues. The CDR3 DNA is TGTGCCAGCAGTGAAGAGTTGGCGAACTATGGCTACACCTTC. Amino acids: CASSEELANYGYTF.

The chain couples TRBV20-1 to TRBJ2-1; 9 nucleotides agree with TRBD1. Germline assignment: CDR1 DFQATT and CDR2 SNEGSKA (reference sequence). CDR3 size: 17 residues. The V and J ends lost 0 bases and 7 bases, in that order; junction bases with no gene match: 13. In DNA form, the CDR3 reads TGCAGTGCTAGAGAGGTCCCGACAGGGGGGGTAGTAAATGAGCAGTTCTTC. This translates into CSAREVPTGGVVNEQFF.

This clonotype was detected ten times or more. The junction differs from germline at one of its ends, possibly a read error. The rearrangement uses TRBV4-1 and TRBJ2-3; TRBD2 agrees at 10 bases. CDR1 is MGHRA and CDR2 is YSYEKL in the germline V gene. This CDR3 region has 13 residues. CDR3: CASSRDSGRPRSF. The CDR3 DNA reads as TGCGCCAGCAGCCGTGATAGCGGGAGGCCCCGGTCTTTT.